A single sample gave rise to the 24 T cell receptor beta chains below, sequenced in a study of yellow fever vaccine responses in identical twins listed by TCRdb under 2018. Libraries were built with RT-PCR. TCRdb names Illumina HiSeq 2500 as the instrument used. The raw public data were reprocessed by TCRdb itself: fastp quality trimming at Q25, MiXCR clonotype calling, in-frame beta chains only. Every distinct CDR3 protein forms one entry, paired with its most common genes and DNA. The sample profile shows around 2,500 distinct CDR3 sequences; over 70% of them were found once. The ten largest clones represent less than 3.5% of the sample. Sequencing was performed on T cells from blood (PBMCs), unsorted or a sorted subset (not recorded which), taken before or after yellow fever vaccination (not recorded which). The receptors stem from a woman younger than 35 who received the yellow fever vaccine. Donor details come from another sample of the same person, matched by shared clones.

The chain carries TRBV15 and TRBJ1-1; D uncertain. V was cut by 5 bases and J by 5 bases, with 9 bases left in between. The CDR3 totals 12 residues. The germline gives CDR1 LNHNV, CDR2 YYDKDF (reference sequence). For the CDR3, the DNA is TGTGCCACCAGCGCGGAAGGGACTGAAGCTTTCTTT. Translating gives CATSAEGTEAFF.

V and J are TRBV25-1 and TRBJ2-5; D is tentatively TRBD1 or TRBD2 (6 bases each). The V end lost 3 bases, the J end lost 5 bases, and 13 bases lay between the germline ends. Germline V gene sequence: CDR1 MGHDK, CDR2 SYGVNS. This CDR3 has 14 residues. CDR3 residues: CASSESGGRETQYF. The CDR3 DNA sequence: TGTGCCAGCAGTGAGTCCGGGGGCAGGGAGACCCAGTACTTC.

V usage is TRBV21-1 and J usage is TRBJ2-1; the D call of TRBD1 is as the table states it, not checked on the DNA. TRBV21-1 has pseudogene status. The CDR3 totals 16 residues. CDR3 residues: CASSMVGGGMASEQFF. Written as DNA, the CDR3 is TGTGCCAGCAGCATGGTAGGCGGGGGAATGGCCAGTGAGCAGTTCTTC.

CDR3 coding DNA: TGTGCCAGCAGTCGGGGGACCGTGAACACTGAAGCTTTCTTT. Translated, it gives CASSRGTVNTEAFF. The rearrangement uses TRBV6-1 and TRBJ1-1, with a possible D match to TRBD1 (5 bases). The CDR3 spans 14 residues. Germline values: CDR1 MNHNS, CDR2 SASEGT. V gave up 5 bases and J gave up 0 bases, with 10 bases separating them.

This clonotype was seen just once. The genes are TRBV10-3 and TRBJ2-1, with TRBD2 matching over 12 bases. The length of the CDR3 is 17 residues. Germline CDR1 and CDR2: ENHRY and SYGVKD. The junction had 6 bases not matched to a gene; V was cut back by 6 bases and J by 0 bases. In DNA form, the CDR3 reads TGTGCCATCAGAGGGACTAGCGGGCGGAGCTCCTACAATGAGCAGTTCTTC. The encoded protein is CAIRGTSGRSSYNEQFF.

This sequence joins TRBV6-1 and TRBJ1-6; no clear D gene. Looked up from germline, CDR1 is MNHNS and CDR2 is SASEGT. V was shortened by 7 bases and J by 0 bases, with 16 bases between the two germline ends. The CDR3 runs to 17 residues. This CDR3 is CASTGRMGSSYNSPLHF. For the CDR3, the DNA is TGTGCCAGCACAGGCAGAATGGGTAGCTCCTATAATTCACCCCTCCACTTT.

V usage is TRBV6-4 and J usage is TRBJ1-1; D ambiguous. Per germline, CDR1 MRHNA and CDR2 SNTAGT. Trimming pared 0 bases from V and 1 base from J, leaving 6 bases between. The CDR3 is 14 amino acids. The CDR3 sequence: CASSDSAENTEAFF. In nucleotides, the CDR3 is TGTGCCAGCAGTGACTCTGCAGAGAACACTGAAGCTTTCTTT.

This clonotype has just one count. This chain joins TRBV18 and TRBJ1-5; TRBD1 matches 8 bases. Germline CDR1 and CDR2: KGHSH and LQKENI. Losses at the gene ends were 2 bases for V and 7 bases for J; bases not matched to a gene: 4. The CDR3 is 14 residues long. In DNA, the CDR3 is TGTGCCAGCTCACCAGGACAGGGTCGGCAGCCCCAGCATTTT. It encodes CASSPGQGRQPQHF. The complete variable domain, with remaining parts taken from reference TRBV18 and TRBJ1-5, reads NAGVMQNPRHLVRRRGQEARLRCSPMKGHSHVYWYRQLPEEGLKFMVYLQKENIIDESGMPKERFSAEFPKEGPSILRIQQVVRGDSAAYFCASSPGQGRQPQHFGDGTRLSIL.

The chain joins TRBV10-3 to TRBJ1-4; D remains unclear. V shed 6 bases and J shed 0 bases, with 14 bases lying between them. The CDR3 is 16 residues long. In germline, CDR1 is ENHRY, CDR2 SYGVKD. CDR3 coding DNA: TGTGCCATCAGCCCTAAACAGACCTCAACTAATGAAAAACTGTTTTTT. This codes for CAISPKQTSTNEKLFF.

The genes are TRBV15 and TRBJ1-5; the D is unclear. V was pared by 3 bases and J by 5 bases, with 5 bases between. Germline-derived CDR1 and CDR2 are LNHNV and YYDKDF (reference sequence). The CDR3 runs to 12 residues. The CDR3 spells CATSRKDQPQHF. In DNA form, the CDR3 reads TGTGCCACCAGCAGGAAGGATCAGCCCCAGCATTTT.

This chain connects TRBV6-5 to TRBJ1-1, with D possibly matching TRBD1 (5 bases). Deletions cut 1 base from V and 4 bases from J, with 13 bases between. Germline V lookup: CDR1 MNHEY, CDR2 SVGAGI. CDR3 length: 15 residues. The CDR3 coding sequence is TGTGCCAGCAGTTACTTTAAGGGGCAGTTCACTGAAGCTTTCTTT. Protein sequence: CASSYFKGQFTEAFF.

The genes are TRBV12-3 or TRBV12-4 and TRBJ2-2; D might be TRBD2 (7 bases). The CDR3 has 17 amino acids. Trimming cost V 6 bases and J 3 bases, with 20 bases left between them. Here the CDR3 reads CASSPRWAGADTGELFF. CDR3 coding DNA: TGTGCCAGCAGCCCCCGCTGGGCGGGGGCCGACACCGGGGAGCTGTTTTTT.

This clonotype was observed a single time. For the CDR3, the DNA is TGCAGTGCCACCCCCCAAGAGACCCAGTACTTC. This encodes CSATPQETQYF. The chain is built from TRBV20-1 and TRBJ2-5; D unresolved. Looked up from germline, CDR1 is DFQATT and CDR2 is SNEGSKA (reference sequence). The V and J ends lost 6 bases and 1 base respectively, with 6 bases between them. The CDR3 loop spans 11 amino acids.

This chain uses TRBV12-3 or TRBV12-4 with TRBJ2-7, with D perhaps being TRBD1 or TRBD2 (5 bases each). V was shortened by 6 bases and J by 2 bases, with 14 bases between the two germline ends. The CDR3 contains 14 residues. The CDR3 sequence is CASSRDGSPYEQYF. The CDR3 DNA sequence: TGTGCCAGCAGCCGGGACGGATCTCCCTACGAGCAGTACTTC.

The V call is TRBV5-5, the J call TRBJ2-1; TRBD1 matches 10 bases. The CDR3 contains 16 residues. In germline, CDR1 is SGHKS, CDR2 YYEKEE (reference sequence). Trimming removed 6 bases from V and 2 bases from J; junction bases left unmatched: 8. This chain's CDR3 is CASIPGGTGAYNEQFF. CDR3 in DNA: TGTGCCAGCATCCCTGGGGGGACAGGGGCCTACAATGAGCAGTTCTTC.

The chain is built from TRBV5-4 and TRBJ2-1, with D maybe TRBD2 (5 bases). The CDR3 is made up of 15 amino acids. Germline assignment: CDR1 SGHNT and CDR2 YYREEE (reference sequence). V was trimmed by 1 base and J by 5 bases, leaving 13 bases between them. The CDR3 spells CASSLRGREDNEQFF. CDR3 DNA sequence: TGTGCCAGCAGCTTGCGGGGTCGAGAGGACAATGAGCAGTTCTTC.

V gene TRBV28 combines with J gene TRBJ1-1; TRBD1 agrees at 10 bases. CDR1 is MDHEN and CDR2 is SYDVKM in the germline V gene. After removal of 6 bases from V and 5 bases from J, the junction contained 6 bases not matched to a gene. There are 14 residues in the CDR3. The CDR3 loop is CASRETGGFTEAFF. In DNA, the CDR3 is TGTGCCAGCAGGGAGACAGGGGGCTTTACTGAAGCTTTCTTT.

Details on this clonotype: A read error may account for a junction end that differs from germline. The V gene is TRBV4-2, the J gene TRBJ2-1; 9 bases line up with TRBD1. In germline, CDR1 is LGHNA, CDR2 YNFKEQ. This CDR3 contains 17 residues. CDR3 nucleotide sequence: TGTGCCAGCAGTCAAGGAGGCGGGACAGGGCCATACAATGAGCAGTTCTTC. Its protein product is CASSQGGGTGPYNEQFF.

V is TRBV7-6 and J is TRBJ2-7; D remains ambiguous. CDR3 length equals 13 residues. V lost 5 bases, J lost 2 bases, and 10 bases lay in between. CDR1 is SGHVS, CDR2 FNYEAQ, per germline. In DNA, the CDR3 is TGTGCCAGCAGCCCTCTCGGAGCCTACGAGCAGTACGTC. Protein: CASSPLGAYEQYV.

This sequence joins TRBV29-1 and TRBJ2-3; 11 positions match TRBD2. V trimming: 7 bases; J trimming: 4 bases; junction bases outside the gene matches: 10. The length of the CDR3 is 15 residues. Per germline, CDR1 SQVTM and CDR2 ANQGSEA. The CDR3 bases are TGCAGCGGGGACCCGACTAGCGGGGCAGCAGATACGCAGTATTTT. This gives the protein CSGDPTSGAADTQYF.

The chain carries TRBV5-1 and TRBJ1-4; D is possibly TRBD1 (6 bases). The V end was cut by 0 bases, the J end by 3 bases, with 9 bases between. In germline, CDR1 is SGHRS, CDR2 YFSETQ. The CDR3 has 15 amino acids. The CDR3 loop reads CASSLDPGANEKLFF. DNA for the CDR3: TGCGCCAGCAGCTTGGACCCAGGGGCTAATGAAAAACTGTTTTTT.

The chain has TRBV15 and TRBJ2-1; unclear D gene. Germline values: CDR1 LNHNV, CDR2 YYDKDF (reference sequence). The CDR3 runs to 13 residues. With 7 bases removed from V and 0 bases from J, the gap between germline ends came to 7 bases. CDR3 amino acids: CATMQSSYNEQFF. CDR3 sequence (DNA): TGTGCCACCATGCAGAGCTCCTACAATGAGCAGTTCTTC.

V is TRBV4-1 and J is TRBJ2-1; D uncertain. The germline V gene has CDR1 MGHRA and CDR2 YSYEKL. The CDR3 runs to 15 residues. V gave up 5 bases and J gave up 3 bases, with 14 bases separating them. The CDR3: CASSYSPEFYNEQFF. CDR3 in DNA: TGCGCCAGCAGCTATTCCCCAGAGTTCTACAATGAGCAGTTCTTC.

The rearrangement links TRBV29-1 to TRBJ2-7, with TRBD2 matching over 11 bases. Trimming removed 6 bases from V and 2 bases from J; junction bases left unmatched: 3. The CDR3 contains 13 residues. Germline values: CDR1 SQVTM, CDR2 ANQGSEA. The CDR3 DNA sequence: TGCAGCGTCCAGACTAGCGGGACCTACGAGCAGTACTTC. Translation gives CSVQTSGTYEQYF.